This TCR beta chain appears in the sequencing data of a study of T cells after yellow fever vaccination. TCRdb re-derived calls from the 5' RACE reads in MiXCR, one entry per CDR3 protein. Counted here are roughly 300,000 distinct CDR3 sequences, roughly 7.5% occurring once; the ten biggest clones make up 17%. The V gene's germline CDR1 is MGHRA and CDR2 YSYEKL. V shed 3 bases and J shed 3 bases, with 9 bases lying between them. CDR3 length: 15 residues. This sequence originates from a man younger than 30 who received the YFV17D yellow fever vaccine. This specimen consisted of PBMCs, obtained 35 to 50 days after the first yellow fever vaccination. The V and J genes are TRBV4-1 and TRBJ1-6; D gene uncertain. This chain's CDR3 is CASSQAWGYNSPLHF. CDR3 DNA: TGCGCCAGCAGCCAGGCCTGGGGCTATAATTCACCCCTCCACTTT.